The 20 T cell receptor beta chains below all came from one sample that was sequenced in a study of T cells in localized non-small cell lung cancer. Measured with immunoSEQ multiplex PCR; TCRdb has only the in-frame clones, and not every one. The sample comprises about 1,500 clones, around 28% of which are singletons, and over 10% rests with the top ten. Sequenced material: lung tumor tissue, taken before any cancer treatment. The source is a woman between 35 and 70 years old with stage II lung adenocarcinoma.

The rearrangement links TRBV29-1 to TRBJ1-1; D is ambiguous. Germline lookup yields CDR1 SQVTM and CDR2 ANQGSEA. The CDR3 covers 12 residues. V lost 7 bases and J lost 6, with 15 bases in between. The chain's CDR3 is CSGQTSGAEAFF. CDR3 nucleotide sequence: TGCAGCGGACAAACTTCGGGCGCTGAAGCTTTCTTT.

The rearrangement uses TRBV28 and TRBJ2-3; a weak D match, TRBD2 (6 bases). In germline, CDR1 is MDHEN, CDR2 SYDVKM. Trimming removed 7 bases from V and 2 bases from J, with 19 bases in between. The CDR3 sequence is 16 residues long. The DNA for the CDR3 is TGTGCCAGCACCTTGACTCCGGGAGTATTCACAGATACGCAGTATTTT. It specifies CASTLTPGVFTDTQYF.

In its sample, this clone is medium-sized. The chain recombines TRBV6-8 with TRBJ1-2; 7 bases line up with TRBD1. Germline values: CDR1 MNHGY, CDR2 SAAAGT. After removal of 2 bases from V and 4 bases from J, the junction contained 4 bases not matched to a gene. CDR3 length: 14 amino acids. CDR3 bases: TGTGCCAGCAGTTACAACGGACAGGTCTATGGCTACACCTTC. It yields the protein CASSYNGQVYGYTF.

The CDR3 sequence: CASSQGWGNEQYF. CDR3 DNA sequence: TGTGCCAGCAGTCAAGGATGGGGAAACGAGCAGTACTTC. The chain is built from TRBV9 and TRBJ2-7; D not certain. This CDR3 is 13 amino acids long. V lost 5 bases and J 5 bases, leaving 14 bases between the germline ends. CDR1 is SGDLS, CDR2 YYNGEE, per germline.

This clone has more than one count but fewer than ten. The chain is built from TRBV11-3 and TRBJ2-7; 9 bases are shared with TRBD2. The CDR3 length is 16 residues. The germline V gene encodes CDR1 SGHNT and CDR2 YENEEA. The V segment lost 4 bases and the J segment 0 bases; nucleotides outside the gene matches: 7. CDR3 region: CASSSRGSGGSYEQYF. The CDR3 bases are TGTGCCAGCAGCTCCCGGGGTAGCGGGGGCTCCTACGAGCAGTACTTC.

This clone has only a few counts. The chain carries TRBV28 and TRBJ2-7; D is ambiguous. The V gene's germline CDR1 is MDHEN and CDR2 SYDVKM. The CDR3 runs to 13 residues. Trimming left V 4 bases short and J 1 base short, with 8 bases between. As DNA, the CDR3 is TGTGCCAGCAGTTCAAAGGGATCCTACGAGCAGTACTTC. It yields the protein CASSSKGSYEQYF.

This clone turned up a few times. The V call is TRBV29-1, the J call TRBJ2-1, with TRBD1 matching 9 bases. The germline CDR1 and CDR2 sequences are SQVTM and ANQGSEA. The CDR3 sequence is 15 residues long. With 6 bases clipped from V and 0 bases from J, the junction kept 6 bases outside the gene matches. The CDR3 sequence: CSVGTGRSSYNEQFF. DNA for the CDR3: TGCAGCGTGGGGACAGGGAGGAGCTCCTACAATGAGCAGTTCTTC.

This clone is termed medium-sized. For the CDR3, the DNA is TGTGCCAGCAGCCAAGATCTGACACTTGGCATTTTTTTT. It encodes CASSQDLTLGIFF. The rearrangement uses TRBV7-2 and TRBJ2-2; D gene ambiguous. Between the trimmed V and J ends, which lost 5 bases and 17 bases, there was a span of 21 bases. The CDR3 covers 13 residues. CDR1 is SGHTA, CDR2 FQGNSA, per germline.

The chain recombines TRBV10-2 with TRBJ1-2; D is unresolved. The CDR3 is made up of 14 amino acids. Trimming took off 2 bases at V and 6 bases at J, with 13 bases between the two ends. Per germline, CDR1 WSHSY and CDR2 SAAADI. CDR3 sequence: CASSERASRHGYTF. The CDR3 nucleotides read TGCGCCAGCAGTGAGAGGGCCTCTAGGCATGGCTACACCTTC.

This clone showed up just a few times. The rearrangement joins TRBV11-3 to TRBJ2-2; 10 bases agree with TRBD2. The germline gives CDR1 SGHNT, CDR2 YENEEA. The V and J ends lost 3 bases and 5 bases, in that order; junction bases with no gene match: 9. The CDR3 covers 17 residues. In DNA form, the CDR3 reads TGTGCCAGCAGCTTCTCGTCAGCGGGGGGGCAGACCGGGGAGCTGTTTTTT. Amino acid sequence: CASSFSSAGGQTGELFF.

Relative to its sample, this clone is medium-sized. The rearrangement joins TRBV11-3 to TRBJ2-3; TRBD2 aligns across 7 bases. The CDR3 spans 15 residues. Germline trimming cut 3 bases from V and 5 bases from J; bases unmatched to any gene: 8. Germline loops: CDR1 SGHNT, CDR2 YENEEA. DNA for the CDR3: TGTGCCAGCAGCTTGGATGGACTAGTGCAAGATACGCAGTATTTT. Translation: CASSLDGLVQDTQYF.

In its sample, this clone was seen a few times. The chain joins TRBV4-1 to TRBJ1-5; D gene ambiguous. The germline gives CDR1 MGHRA, CDR2 YSYEKL. The V and J ends lost 0 bases and 6 bases respectively, with 15 bases between them. The length of the CDR3 is 16 residues. CDR3 sequence (DNA): TGCGCCAGCAGCCAAGATCTAGCCAGATCCACTCAGCCCCAGCATTTT. Its protein is CASSQDLARSTQPQHF.

The gene calls are TRBV6-8 and TRBJ2-6; maybe TRBD1 (6 bases). V gave up 6 bases and J gave up 4 bases, with 13 bases separating them. Germline values: CDR1 MNHGY, CDR2 SAAAGT. The CDR3 runs to 15 residues. This chain's CDR3 is CASRTTGSGANVLTF. Written as DNA, the CDR3 is TGTGCCAGCAGAACTACAGGGTCCGGGGCCAACGTCCTGACTTTC.

This chain uses TRBV9 with TRBJ2-2; 9 bases match TRBD1. The CDR3 has 14 residues. Germline lookup yields CDR1 SGDLS and CDR2 YYNGEE. Germline trimming cut 7 bases from V and 4 bases from J; bases unmatched to any gene: 5. The DNA for the CDR3 is TGTGCCAGCCAGTGGACAGGGGTCACCGGGGAGCTGTTTTTT. This translates into CASQWTGVTGELFF. The full variable domain, its missing parts supplied by reference TRBV9 and TRBJ2-2, is DSGVTQTPKHLITATGQRVTLRCSPRSGDLSVYWYQQSLDQGLQFLIQYYNGEERAKGNILERFSAQQFPDLHSELNLSSLELGDSALYFCASQWTGVTGELFFGEGSRLTVL.

The rearrangement links TRBV11-3 to TRBJ2-1, with D possibly being TRBD2 (5 bases). CDR1 SGHNT and CDR2 YENEEA come from the germline V gene. CDR3 length: 14 residues. Trimming removed 5 bases at V and 8 bases at J, with 16 bases between. DNA of the CDR3: TGTGCCAGCAGCCAGGACTCGGTTCGCCATGAGCAGTTCTTC. Translation: CASSQDSVRHEQFF.

This clone was seen only a few times. The chain carries TRBV6-8 and TRBJ1-2, with 10 bases identical to TRBD1. Germline values: CDR1 MNHGY, CDR2 SAAAGT. J gave up 1 base and V 4 bases, and 9 bases lay outside the gene matches. The CDR3 covers 17 residues. This CDR3 reads CASSSRTGGLLNYGYTF. CDR3 bases: TGTGCCAGCAGTTCCCGGACAGGGGGACTCCTTAACTATGGCTACACCTTC.

This clone was seen a handful of times. This chain links TRBV9 with TRBJ2-7, with TRBD1 matching over 9 bases. V shed 4 bases, J shed 5 bases, and the junction held 13 bases outside the gene matches. This CDR3 has 16 amino acids. In germline, CDR1 is SGDLS, CDR2 YYNGEE. CDR3 nucleotide sequence: TGTGCCAGCAGCAGAACTTCCGGGACAGGGTTCCACGAGCAGTACTTC. Protein: CASSRTSGTGFHEQYF.

There are a few counts of this clone. This chain uses TRBV6-8 with TRBJ1-5; 9 nucleotides line up with TRBD1. The CDR3 has 15 amino acids. J gave up 6 bases and V 5 bases, and 8 bases lay outside the gene matches. The germline V gene has CDR1 MNHGY and CDR2 SAAAGT. DNA of the CDR3: TGTGCCAGCAGTGACGGGACAGGGAGTGGTCAGCCCCAGCATTTT. Its protein is CASSDGTGSGQPQHF.

In its sample, this clone ranks as large. J is TRBJ1-2 and V is TRBV6-8, with D unclear. The germline V gene has CDR1 MNHGY and CDR2 SAAAGT. The CDR3 runs 13 residues. Deletions cut 4 bases from V and 1 base from J, with 7 bases between. DNA of the CDR3: TGTGCCAGCAGTTTCGGGGTTAACTATGGCTACACCTTC. It translates to CASSFGVNYGYTF.

This clone has just a few counts. The genes are TRBV27 and TRBJ2-4; the match to TRBD1 covers 7 bases. From germline, CDR1 is MNHEY and CDR2 SMNVEV (reference sequence). The CDR3 extends over 13 amino acids. The V segment lost 6 bases and the J segment 1 base; nucleotides outside the gene matches: 0. The CDR3 DNA sequence: TGTGCCAGCAGACAGGGGGCCAAAAACATTCAGTACTTC. Translating gives CASRQGAKNIQYF.